This T cell receptor (beta chain) came from a study of vaccination effects on CD4 cells after COVID-19. Overall study context: Two doses of BNT162b2 or mRNA-1273 vaccine were administered to participants. Study-wide findings and caveats: Both infection-induced and vaccine-induced clones contracted markedly at late post-vaccination timepoints. Few convalescent patients, and no early post-infection timepoints, were available to the study.

Measured with immunoSEQ multiplex PCR; TCRdb has only the in-frame clones, and not every one. The profile covers about 45,000 clones, with around 66% appearing a single time and roughly 30% taken by the ten largest. Peptide-pool stimulation followed by sequencing identified expanded antigen-specific CD4+ clonotypes in the ViraFEST assay. Between days 10 and 11 of culture, CD4+ T cells were separated out. This individual tested PCR-positive for SARS-CoV-2 infection between March and December 2020. PBMC cultures contained two million cells per well, approximately 10 IU/ml IL-2 and approximately 9.9 ug/ml peptides. With 2 bases clipped from V and 11 bases from J, the junction kept 10 bases outside the gene matches. This CDR3 region has 14 residues. Germline CDR1 LGHDT, CDR2 YNNKEL (reference sequence). Only a few counts were recorded for this clone. Its antigen is not known.

Sample: CD4+ T cells from PBMCs cultured with a peptide pool, taken before COVID-19 vaccination. The TCR originated in a human donor who had a prior SARS-CoV-2 infection. The chain uses TRBV3-1 (or the pseudogene TRBV3-2) and TRBJ1-2; 8 bases match TRBD1. The CDR3 spells CASSQLGQGLRYTF. For the CDR3, the DNA is TGTGCCAGCAGCCAACTTGGACAGGGTCTGAGATACACCTTC.